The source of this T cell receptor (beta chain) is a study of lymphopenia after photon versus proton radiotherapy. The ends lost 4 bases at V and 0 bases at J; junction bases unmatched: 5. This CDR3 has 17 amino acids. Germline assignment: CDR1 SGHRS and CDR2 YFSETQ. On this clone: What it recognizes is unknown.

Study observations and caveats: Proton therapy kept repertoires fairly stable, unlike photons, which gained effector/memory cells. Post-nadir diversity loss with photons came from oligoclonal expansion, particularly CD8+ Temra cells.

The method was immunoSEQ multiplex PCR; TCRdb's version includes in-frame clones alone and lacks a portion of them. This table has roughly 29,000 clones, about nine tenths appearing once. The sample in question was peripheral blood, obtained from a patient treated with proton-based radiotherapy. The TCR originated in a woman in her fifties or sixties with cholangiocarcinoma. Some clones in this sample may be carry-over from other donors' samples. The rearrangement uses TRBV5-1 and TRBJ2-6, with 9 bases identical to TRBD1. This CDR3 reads CASSQTGGHSGANVLTF. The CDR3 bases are TGCGCCAGCAGCCAGACAGGGGGTCACTCTGGGGCCAACGTCCTGACTTTC.